A selection of T cell receptor beta chains follows, all from one sample in a study of tumour-infiltrating T cells in Burkitt lymphoma. TCRdb keeps only in-frame clones here, not all; method: immunoSEQ multiplex PCR. The profile covers around 46,000 clones, with roughly 30% appearing a single time and about 3% taken by the ten largest. The specimen sequenced was tumor tissue. The receptors shown here come from a human donor with Burkitt lymphoma. Both conserved end residues are part of each CDR3. D genes are given only for firm matches. For some rows the clone size is stated as once, few or many, or as a class when expanded; others skip it.

15,TRBJ2-3,NA,TRBD2,TRBV7-3,TGTGCCAGCAGCTTCGGCGGGGGGGCTACAGATACGCAGTATTTT,CASSFGGGATDTQYF
16,TRBJ2-1,NA,NA,TRBV4-3,TGCGCCAGCAGCCAAATGGGGACGAGCTCCTACAATGAGCAGTTCTTC,CASSQMGTSSYNEQFF
14,TRBJ2-5,few,NA,TRBV7-9,TGTGCCAGCAGCTCACCGACAGGACGAGAGACCCAGTACTTC,CASSSPTGRETQYF
16,TRBJ1-1,NA,NA,TRBV4-1,TGCGCCAGCAGCCAAGGTAGTTCGGTGGCGTACACTGAAGCTTTCTTT,CASSQGSSVAYTEAFF
17,TRBJ1-4,few,NA,TRBV6-1,TGTGCCAGCAGTGAAGCGGTAGGGATGGTGTTAGGTGAAAAACTGTTTTTT,CASSEAVGMVLGEKLFF
16,TRBJ1-1,NA,NA,TRBV4-3,TGCGCCAGCAGCCAAGGTGGGGCGGTGAAAAACACTGAAGCTTTCTTT,CASSQGGAVKNTEAFF
13,TRBJ1-2,NA,TRBD1,TRBV7-3,TGTGCCAGCAGCTTCGGGACAGGGAGCAGCTACACCTTC,CASSFGTGSSYTF
14,TRBJ2-5,NA,NA,TRBV21-1,TGTGCCAGCAGCGGGACAGCGTACCAAGAGACCCAGTACTTC,CASSGTAYQETQYF
14,TRBJ2-4,once,NA,TRBV2,TGTGCCAGCAGTGCGGGCGACAGAGAAAACATTCAGTACTTC,CASSAGDRENIQYF
12,TRBJ1-1,NA,NA,TRBV5-8,TGTGCCAGCAGCTTGGCACTAGGGAAGGCTTTCTTT,CASSLALGKAFF
15,TRBJ2-3,few,TRBD2,TRBV5-1,TGCGCCAGCAGCTTGGCGCGGGGGGGGGCAGATACGCAGTATTTT,CASSLARGGADTQYF
11,TRBJ2-3,few,NA,TRBV6-1,TGTGCCAGCAGTGAAGCGCACACGCAGTATTTT,CASSEAHTQYF
14,TRBJ2-7,NA,TRBD1,TRBV6-5,TGTGCCAGCAGCCCGGGACAGAGCTCCTACGAGCAGTACTTC,CASSPGQSSYEQYF
12,TRBJ2-7,few,NA,TRBV2,TGTGCCACTTCCAGGGAATCCTACGAGCAGTACTTC,CATSRESYEQYF
15,TRBJ1-5,NA,NA,TRBV19,TGTGCCAGTAGGACTACATGGGACAGCAATCAGCCCCAGCATTTT,CASRTTWDSNQPQHF
14,TRBJ2-7,NA,TRBD1,TRBV2,TGTGCCAGCAGTGATCAGGGGGAGTCCTACGAGCAGTACTTC,CASSDQGESYEQYF
12,TRBJ2-5,few,NA,TRBV30,TGTGCCTGGAGCCCGACGGGGGCGGCCCAGTACTTC,CAWSPTGAAQYF
16,TRBJ1-6,NA,NA,TRBV7-2,TGTGCCAGCAGCTTCGACAGTCTCTCCTATAATTCACCCCTCCACTTT,CASSFDSLSYNSPLHF
16,TRBJ1-6,NA,NA,TRBV10-3,TGTGCCATCAGTGAGTCGAACGGGTTTTCGGGTTCACCCCTCCACTTT,CAISESNGFSGSPLHF
16,TRBJ2-5,NA,NA,TRBV5-1,TGCGCCAGCAGCGGGGGGGGACAGGCCTTCCAAGAGACCCAGTACTTC,CASSGGGQAFQETQYF
16,TRBJ2-2,once,NA,TRBV5-4,TGTGCCAGCAGCCGACCCGGGACTTCCCGAACCGGGGAGCTGTTTTTT,CASSRPGTSRTGELFF
16,TRBJ1-3,few,NA,TRBV6-5,TGTGCCAGCAGTTACCGGACCAGGGGATCCGGAAACACCATATATTTT,CASSYRTRGSGNTIYF
16,TRBJ2-5,few,TRBD2,TRBV11-2,TGTGCCAGCAGCTTGAGACTAGCGGCTAGGGGAGAGACCCAGTACTTC,CASSLRLAARGETQYF
15,TRBJ1-2,few,NA,TRBV15,TGTGCCACCAGCAGAGATTTAGGGGGGAACAGTGGCTACACCTTC,CATSRDLGGNSGYTF
14,TRBJ2-1,NA,NA,TRBV10-1,TGCGCCAGCAGGACTATTAGCTCCTACAATGAGCAGTTCTTC,CASRTISSYNEQFF
15,TRBJ1-5,few,NA,TRBV19,TGTGCCACCCAGCGCGGGGGTAGCGGCAATCAGCCCCAGCATTTT,CATQRGGSGNQPQHF
13,TRBJ2-5,NA,NA,TRBV29-1,TGCAGCGTTGATTACAGGTCCGGTGGGACCCAGTACTTC,CSVDYRSGGTQYF
14,TRBJ1-2,NA,NA,TRBV7-2,TGTGCCAGCAGCTACGGACGGCGTAACTATGGCTACACCTTC,CASSYGRRNYGYTF
15,TRBJ2-3,NA,NA,TRBV19,TGTGCCAGTACCAGCCAGGGCCTTAACACAGATACGCAGTATTTT,CASTSQGLNTDTQYF
16,TRBJ2-3,few,NA,TRBV25-1,TGTGCCAGCACTGCCCAGGAGCGCGCTAGCACAGATACGCAGTATTTT,CASTAQERASTDTQYF
16,TRBJ2-7,NA,TRBD1,TRBV6-5,TGTGCCAGCAGTTACGGGGGGACAGGCGGAACCTACGAGCAGTACTTC,CASSYGGTGGTYEQYF
15,TRBJ1-1,NA,NA,TRBV6-1,TGTGCCAGCAGCATCCTTCTAGTAGGGAACACTGAAGCTTTCTTT,CASSILLVGNTEAFF
13,TRBJ1-2,few,NA,TRBV14,TGTGCCAGCAGCCGGGAGGAGAGACTTGGCTACACCTTC,CASSREERLGYTF
15,TRBJ2-7,few,NA,TRBV4-1,TGCGCCAGCAGCTTACGTAACGAAAACCCCTACGAGCAGTACTTC,CASSLRNENPYEQYF
17,TRBJ2-7,NA,NA,TRBV10-2,TGCGCCAGCAGTGAGACCCTACTACGGACCCCGAGCTACGAGCAGTACTTC,CASSETLLRTPSYEQYF
18,TRBJ2-5,NA,TRBD2,TRBV11-2,TGTGCCAGCAGCCCTGGCTTACTAGCGGGGGGTATTGAAGAGACCCAGTACTTC,CASSPGLLAGGIEETQYF
13,TRBJ1-5,NA,NA,TRBV18,TGTGCCAGCTCACAAGGGGGCAATCAGCCCCAGCATTTT,CASSQGGNQPQHF
14,TRBJ2-3,NA,NA,TRBV27,TGTGCCAGCAGTTTATCCATAGGCACAGATACGCAGTATTTT,CASSLSIGTDTQYF
15,TRBJ2-2,NA,NA,TRBV19,TGTGCGGGTAGTACGGGACAAGCTTGGGCCGGGGAGCTGTTTTTT,CAGSTGQAWAGELFF
13,TRBJ1-2,few,NA,TRBV7-2,TGTGCCAGCAGCCCCCTCGGAGGAGCCCCCCTCCTCTTC,CASSPLGGAPLLF
16,TRBJ1-3,NA,NA,TRBV6-1,TGTGCCAGCAGTGACAGGGAGAGGACTGTTGGAAACACCATATATTTT,CASSDRERTVGNTIYF
15,TRBJ1-2,NA,NA,TRBV19,TGTGCCAGTAGTATAGGTCACGCCCGTCTTGATGGCTACACCTTC,CASSIGHARLDGYTF
12,TRBJ2-7,NA,NA,TRBV10-3,TGTGCCAGCTCCGACAGTGCCTACGAGCAGTACTTC,CASSDSAYEQYF
14,TRBJ2-5,few,TRBD2,TRBV5-4,TGTGCCTCCCGGGATAGCGGGGGTGGAGAGACCCAGTACTTC,CASRDSGGGETQYF
14,TRBJ1-2,many,TRBD1,TRBV18,TGTGCCAGCTCACCATCAGGGGGGACAGAGGGCTACACCTTC,CASSPSGGTEGYTF
15,TRBJ2-7,few,TRBD2,TRBV4-3,TGCGCCAGCAGCCAAGACATAGCGGGGGGCCGGGGGCAGTACTTC,CASSQDIAGGRGQYF
16,TRBJ2-7,NA,NA,TRBV6-5,TGTGCCAGCAGTTACTCGGTGGCGGCAGCTAGGCACGAGCAGTACTTC,CASSYSVAAARHEQYF
13,TRBJ2-7,few,NA,TRBV6-5,TGTGCCAGCAGCTCCGGACTGGACTACGAGCAGTACTTC,CASSSGLDYEQYF